This T cell receptor beta chain was sequenced for a study of CD8+ T cells in alopecia areata. Background on the study: Each day, treated patients took oral tofacitinib twice, at 5 to 10 mg per dose. Tofacitinib therapy lasting 6 to 18 months was followed by 6 months off drug. Study observations and caveats: Only one nonresponder was present, which leaves the link between baseline CD8+ expansion and response uncertain.

A word on this clone: Its antigen is not identified.

Extracted RNA was reverse transcribed, and the resulting cDNA served as sequencing template. Sequencing used immunoSEQ multiplex PCR; TCRdb keeps in-frame clones, though not all of them. This sample has 95,000 to 110,000 clones; 80% to 90% occur once, and the top ten carry 11%. The CDR3 is 15 residues long. Germline CDR1 reads SGHRS; CDR2 reads YFSETQ. The germline V and J ends were trimmed by 1 base and 7 bases, with 15 bases remaining between them. Treatment noted: oral pan-JAK inhibitor, 5-10 mg twice daily. This receptor was taken from a human donor with alopecia areata. V and J are TRBV5-1 and TRBJ2-1; TRBD2 might be the D (5 bases). Material: CD8+ T cells sorted from blood, obtained at approximately week 34, from a patient treated with tofacitinib. For the CDR3, the DNA is TGCGCCAGCAGCTTGCGGGGTCCGGTAGGTAATGAGCAGTTCTTC. Its translation is CASSLRGPVGNEQFF.